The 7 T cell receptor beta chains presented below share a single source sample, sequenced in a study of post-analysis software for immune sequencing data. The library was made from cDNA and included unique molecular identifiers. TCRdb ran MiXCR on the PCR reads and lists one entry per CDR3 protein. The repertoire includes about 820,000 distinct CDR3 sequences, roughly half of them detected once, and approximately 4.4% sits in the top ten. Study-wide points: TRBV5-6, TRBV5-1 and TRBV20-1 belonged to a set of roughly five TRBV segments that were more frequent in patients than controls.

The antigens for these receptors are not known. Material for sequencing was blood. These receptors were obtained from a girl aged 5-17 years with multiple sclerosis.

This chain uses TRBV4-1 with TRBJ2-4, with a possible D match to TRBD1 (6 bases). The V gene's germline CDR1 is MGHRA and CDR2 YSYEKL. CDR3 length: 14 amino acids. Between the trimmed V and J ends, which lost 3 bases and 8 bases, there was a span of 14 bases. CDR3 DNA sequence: TGCGCCAGCAGCCAGACAGGTTTGATGTACATTCAGTACTTC. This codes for CASSQTGLMYIQYF.

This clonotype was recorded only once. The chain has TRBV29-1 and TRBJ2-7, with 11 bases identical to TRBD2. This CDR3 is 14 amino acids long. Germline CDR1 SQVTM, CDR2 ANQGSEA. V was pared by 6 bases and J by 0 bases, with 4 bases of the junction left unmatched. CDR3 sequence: CSVHGTSGSYEQYF. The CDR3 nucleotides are TGCAGCGTCCACGGGACTAGCGGCTCCTACGAGCAGTACTTC.

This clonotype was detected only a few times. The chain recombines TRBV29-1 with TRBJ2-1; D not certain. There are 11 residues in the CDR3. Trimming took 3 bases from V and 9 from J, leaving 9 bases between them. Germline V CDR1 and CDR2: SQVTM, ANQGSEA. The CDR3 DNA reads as TGCAGCGTTGATAGGGTTGGTGAGCAGTTCTTC. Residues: CSVDRVGEQFF.

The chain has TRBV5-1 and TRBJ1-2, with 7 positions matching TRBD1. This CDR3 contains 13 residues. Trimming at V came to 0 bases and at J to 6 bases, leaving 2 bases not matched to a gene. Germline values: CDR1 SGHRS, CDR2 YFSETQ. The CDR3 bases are TGCGCCAGCAGCTTGGCCGGGACAGATGGCTACACCTTC. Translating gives CASSLAGTDGYTF.

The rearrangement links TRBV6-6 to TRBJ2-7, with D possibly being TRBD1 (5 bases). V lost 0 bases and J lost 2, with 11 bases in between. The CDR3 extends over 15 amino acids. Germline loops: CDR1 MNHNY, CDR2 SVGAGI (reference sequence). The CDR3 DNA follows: TGTGCCAGCAGTTACTCGAGTCCAGGGACCTACGAGCAGTACTTC. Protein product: CASSYSSPGTYEQYF.

The DNA for the CDR3 is TGTGCCAGCAGCTTAAGGGATAGCGGGAGCCTTAACACCGGGGAGCTGTTTTTT. Its protein is CASSLRDSGSLNTGELFF. The V and J genes are TRBV7-3 and TRBJ2-2, with 9 positions matching TRBD2. The V segment lost 1 base and the J segment 2 bases; nucleotides outside the gene matches: 8. This CDR3 has 18 residues. CDR1 SGHTA and CDR2 FQGTGA come from the germline V gene.

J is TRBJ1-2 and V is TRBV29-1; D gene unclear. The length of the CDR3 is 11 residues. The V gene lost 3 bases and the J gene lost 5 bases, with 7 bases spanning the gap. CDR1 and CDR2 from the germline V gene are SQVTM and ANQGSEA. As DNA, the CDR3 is TGCAGCGTTGAGGCGGAATATGGCTACACCTTC. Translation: CSVEAEYGYTF.